Following are 3 T cell receptor beta chains from one sample sequenced in a study of regulatory T cells in long-lasting Graves disease. The time point denotes: newly diagnosed GD, antithyroid drugs for less than 3 months. The authors made the TCR library using RNA they extracted from PBMCs. Combining iRepertoire HTBI primers with Arm-PCR of CDR3 regions, the authors built TCR beta libraries. TCRdb re-derived calls from the multiplex PCR reads in MiXCR, one entry per CDR3 protein. The sample contains over 500,000 distinct CDR3 sequences, 15% to 20% of which appear only once. These data were also reused for a study on T cells in Graves' hyperthyroidism and ophthalmopathy.

The sample consisted of peripheral blood mononuclear cells (PBMCs), taken at new diagnosis, from a patient treated with antithyroid drugs. These receptor sequences come from a young man with Graves disease.

The sample holds a few counts of this clonotype. The chain links TRBV6-4 to TRBJ1-3; D is uncertain. Trimming removed 5 bases at V and 4 bases at J, with 18 bases between. This CDR3 spans 16 amino acids. CDR1 MRHNA and CDR2 SNTAGT come from the germline V gene. CDR3 nucleotide sequence: TGTGCCAGCAGTTTTCGAGCATCCGGGCTGGGAAACACCATATATTTT. Protein: CASSFRASGLGNTIYF.

The chain couples TRBV6-2 or TRBV6-3 to TRBJ2-1; 9 bases agree with TRBD2. Germline V CDR1 and CDR2: MNHEY, SVGEGT. CDR3 length equals 15 residues. Germline trimming cut 7 bases from V and 5 bases from J; bases unmatched to any gene: 9. Written as DNA, the CDR3 is TGTGCCAGCACTATGAGACTAGCGGAACACAATGAGCAGTTCTTC. It translates to CASTMRLAEHNEQFF.

This clonotype was seen a handful of times. The rearrangement joins TRBV9 to TRBJ2-2; TRBD2 matches at 8 bases. Looked up from germline, CDR1 is SGDLS and CDR2 is YYNGEE. The CDR3 has 14 amino acids. After removal of 4 bases from V and 6 bases from J, the junction contained 5 bases not matched to a gene. The CDR3 DNA reads TGTGCCAGCAGCTCAGCGGGAGTTGCCGGGGAGCTGTTTTTT. Translation: CASSSAGVAGELFF.